These 16 T cell receptor beta chains came from one sample sequenced in a study of read filtering for tumor transcriptome and immune sequencing. From 300 to 450 ng of RNA, a library with molecular barcoded alpha/delta and beta/gamma adaptors was made. TCRdb redid the calling of the reads with MiXCR, one entry per CDR3 protein. Among 39,000 or so distinct CDR3 sequences listed, around an eighth were seen once. Material for sequencing was a population of CD138-negative cells sorted from bone marrow. The receptors originated from a donor over 35 with multiple myeloma.

This clonotype was observed a handful of times. V and J are TRBV4-3 and TRBJ2-7; D call uncertain. Per the germline V gene, CDR1 is LGHNA and CDR2 is YSLEER. The CDR3 totals 13 residues. V shed 0 bases and J shed 3 bases, with 6 bases lying between them. The DNA for the CDR3 is TGCGCCAGCAGCCAAGAATCAGGCTACGAGCAGTACTTC. Translated, it gives CASSQESGYEQYF.

In this sample, this clonotype turned up many times. The chain recombines TRBV2 with TRBJ1-5, with D possibly being TRBD1 (5 bases). This CDR3 region has 15 residues. Germline V gene data show CDR1 as SNHLY and CDR2 as FYNNEI. Deletions cut 6 bases from V and 0 bases from J, with 12 bases between. CDR3 in amino acids: CASRGRTNSNQPQHF. The CDR3 DNA reads as TGTGCCAGCAGAGGGAGGACAAATAGCAATCAGCCCCAGCATTTT.

The chain recombines TRBV5-1 with TRBJ2-7; D uncertain. Germline CDR1 and CDR2: SGHRS and YFSETQ. The V end was cut by 3 bases, the J end by 6 bases, with 10 bases between. This CDR3 comprises 12 residues. The CDR3 region has the DNA TGCGCCAGCAGCTACGGACCGAGCGAGCAGTACTTC. The encoded protein is CASSYGPSEQYF.

This clonotype was detected many times. This sequence joins TRBV9 and TRBJ2-6; D perhaps matches TRBD1 (6 bases). V shed 0 bases and J shed 4 bases, with 8 bases lying between them. This CDR3 comprises 15 residues. Germline V gives CDR1 SGDLS, CDR2 YYNGEE. The CDR3 sequence is CASSVAGEGANVLTF. The CDR3, as DNA: TGTGCCAGCAGCGTAGCAGGGGAAGGGGCCAACGTCCTGACTTTC.

This clonotype was observed at least ten times. The gene calls are TRBV7-9 and TRBJ2-2, with TRBD2 matching over 14 bases. Trimming removed 3 bases from V and 4 bases from J; junction bases left unmatched: 4. There are 17 residues in the CDR3. Germline-derived CDR1 and CDR2 are SEHNR and FQNEAQ (reference sequence). The CDR3 sequence is CASSFSGLAGVTGELFF. CDR3 in DNA: TGTGCCAGCAGCTTTTCGGGACTAGCGGGAGTCACCGGGGAGCTGTTTTTT.

V is TRBV23-1 and J is TRBJ1-5, with 10 positions matching TRBD1. TRBV23-1 carries the ORF label, with uncertain function. CDR3 size: 18 residues. The V gene end was trimmed by 2 bases and the J gene end by 3 bases; junction bases not matched to a gene: 10. DNA of the CDR3: TGCGCCAGCAGTCAACCGACAGGGGGCCCCTTTTTCAATCAGCCCCAGCATTTT. Translated, it gives CASSQPTGGPFFNQPQHF.

This clonotype was counted at least ten times. V usage is TRBV3-1 and J usage is TRBJ2-7; D not certain. The CDR3 loop spans 12 amino acids. Germline V gene data show CDR1 as LGHDT and CDR2 as YNNKEL (reference sequence). The V gene lost 1 base and the J gene lost 6 bases, with 7 bases spanning the gap. The CDR3 here is CASSQAYGEQYF. For the CDR3, the DNA is TGTGCCAGCAGCCAAGCATATGGCGAGCAGTACTTC.

By its share, this clonotype is medium-sized. The chain recombines TRBV24-1 with TRBJ2-1; D perhaps matches TRBD2 (6 bases). The CDR3 spans 14 residues. The V gene lost 4 bases and the J gene lost 1 base, with 7 bases spanning the gap. Germline V gene sequence: CDR1 KGHDR, CDR2 SFDVKD. This chain's CDR3 is CATSEAGSYNEQFF. Here the CDR3 DNA reads TGTGCCACCAGTGAGGCGGGATCCTACAATGAGCAGTTCTTC.

This clonotype was counted ten times or more. V and J are TRBV7-3 and TRBJ2-1; 9 nucleotides agree with TRBD2. Germline CDR1 is SGHTA and CDR2 is FQGTGA. V lost 5 bases, J lost 7 bases, and 3 bases stayed unmatched. CDR3 length: 13 amino acids. The CDR3 sequence: CASSRTSENEQFF. The CDR3 DNA reads TGTGCCAGCAGCCGGACTAGCGAGAATGAGCAGTTCTTC.

The CDR3 sequence: CASRLSGTGNYEQYF. CDR3 nucleotides: TGTGCCAGTAGGCTTTCCGGGACAGGGAATTACGAGCAGTACTTC. The V call is TRBV19, the J call TRBJ2-7, with TRBD1 matching 9 bases. The CDR3 contains 15 residues. CDR1 and CDR2 from the germline V gene are LNHDA and SQIVND (reference sequence). V trimming: 6 bases; J trimming: 4 bases; junction bases outside the gene matches: 10.

The sample holds many counts of this clonotype. CDR3 protein: CASSGRLQTGAVGELFF. The CDR3 coding sequence is TGTGCCAGCAGCGGTAGACTCCAGACAGGGGCGGTCGGGGAGCTGTTTTTT. The genes are TRBV9 and TRBJ2-2; 8 bases are shared with TRBD1. The CDR3 totals 17 residues. J gave up 7 bases and V 3 bases, and 14 bases lay outside the gene matches. Per the germline V gene, CDR1 is SGDLS and CDR2 is YYNGEE.

This clonotype was observed at least ten times. The rearrangement joins TRBV14 to TRBJ2-7; the match to TRBD2 covers 7 bases. Losses at the gene ends were 1 base for V and 3 bases for J; bases not matched to a gene: 6. The germline V gene encodes CDR1 SGHDN and CDR2 FVKESK. This CDR3 has 15 residues. The chain's CDR3 is CASSQGWREFYEQYF. The CDR3 region has the DNA TGTGCCAGCAGCCAAGGTTGGCGGGAGTTCTACGAGCAGTACTTC.

This clonotype is classed as medium-sized. The chain employs TRBV3-1 and TRBJ2-1, with D tentatively TRBD1 (6 bases). V was shortened by 4 bases and J by 6 bases, with 16 bases between the two germline ends. This CDR3 region has 15 residues. The germline CDR1 and CDR2 sequences are LGHDT and YNNKEL (reference sequence). The CDR3 DNA follows: TGTGCCAGCAGCCGGGACACTGGGGCCGCCAATGAGCAGTTCTTC. As protein: CASSRDTGAANEQFF.

This clonotype has at least ten counts. The chain is built from TRBV6-1 and TRBJ1-5; the D gene is possibly TRBD1 (5 bases). The CDR3 is made up of 16 amino acids. Trimming took off 4 bases at V and 6 bases at J, with 19 bases between the two ends. Looked up from germline, CDR1 is MNHNS and CDR2 is SASEGT. The CDR3 is CASSAPGGGFGQPQHF. In DNA form, the CDR3 reads TGTGCCAGCAGTGCCCCCGGGGGGGGGTTCGGTCAGCCCCAGCATTTT.

This clonotype was found many times. The chain uses TRBV5-1 and TRBJ2-2; tentative D call: TRBD2 (7 bases). The CDR3 contains 16 residues. Per germline, CDR1 SGHRS and CDR2 YFSETQ. Trimming took 0 bases from V and 0 from J, leaving 9 bases between them. The CDR3 DNA reads TGCGCCAGCAGCTTGGGCGGGGGCCCGAACACCGGGGAGCTGTTTTTT. It is translated as CASSLGGGPNTGELFF.

Ten or more counts support this clonotype. The chain employs TRBV29-1 and TRBJ2-3; 9 positions agree with TRBD1. Germline assignment: CDR1 SQVTM and CDR2 ANQGSEA. Trimming at V came to 6 bases and at J to 4 bases, leaving 5 bases not matched to a gene. CDR3 length: 13 amino acids. CDR3 sequence reads: CSVLGQGPDTQYF. The DNA for the CDR3 is TGCAGCGTCCTGGGACAGGGACCAGATACGCAGTATTTT.